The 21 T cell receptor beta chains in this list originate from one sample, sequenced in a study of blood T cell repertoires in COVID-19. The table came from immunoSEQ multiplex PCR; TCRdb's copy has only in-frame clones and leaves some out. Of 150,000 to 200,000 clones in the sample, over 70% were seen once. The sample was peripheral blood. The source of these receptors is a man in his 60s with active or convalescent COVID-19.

The CDR3 spells CSELTGNTDTQYF. CDR3 sequence (DNA): TGCAGCGAATTGACAGGGAACACAGATACGCAGTATTTT. The chain uses TRBV29-1 and TRBJ2-3; the match to TRBD1 covers 7 bases. CDR1 and CDR2 from the germline V gene are SQVTM and ANQGSEA. V shed 7 bases and J 2 bases; nucleotides not matched to a gene: 6. This CDR3 comprises 13 residues.

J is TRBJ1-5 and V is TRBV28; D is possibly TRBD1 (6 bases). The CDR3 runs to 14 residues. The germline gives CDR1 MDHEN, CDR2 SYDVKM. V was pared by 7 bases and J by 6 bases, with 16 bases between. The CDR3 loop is CASTTGQKFQPQHF. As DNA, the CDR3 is TGTGCCAGCACCACAGGACAGAAGTTTCAGCCCCAGCATTTT. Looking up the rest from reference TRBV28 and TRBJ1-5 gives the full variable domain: DVKVTQSSRYLVKRTGEKVFLECVQDMDHENMFWYRQDPGLGLRLIYFSYDVKMKEKGDIPEGYSVSREKKERFSLILESASTNQTSMYLCASTTGQKFQPQHFGDGTRLSIL.

CDR3 amino acids: CASSFSGQETQYF. The CDR3, as DNA: TGCGCCAGCAGCTTTTCAGGGCAAGAGACCCAGTACTTC. J is TRBJ2-5 and V is TRBV5-1; the D gene is possibly TRBD1 (5 bases). Germline-derived CDR1 and CDR2 are SGHRS and YFSETQ. CDR3 size: 13 residues. V gave up 2 bases and J gave up 2 bases, with 7 bases separating them.

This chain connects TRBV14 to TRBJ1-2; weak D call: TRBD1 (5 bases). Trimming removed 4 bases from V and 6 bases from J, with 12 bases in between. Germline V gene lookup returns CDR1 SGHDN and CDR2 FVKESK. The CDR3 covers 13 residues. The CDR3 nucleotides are TGTGCCAGCAGCCCCCGACAGATAAATGGCTACACCTTC. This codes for CASSPRQINGYTF.

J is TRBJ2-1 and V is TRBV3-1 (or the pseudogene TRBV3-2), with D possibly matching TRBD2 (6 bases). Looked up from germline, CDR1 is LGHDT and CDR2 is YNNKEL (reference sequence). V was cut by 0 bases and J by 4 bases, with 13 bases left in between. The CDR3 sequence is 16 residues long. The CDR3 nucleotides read TGTGCCAGCAGCCAAGAGATGGCTAGCGCGTACAATGAGCAGTTCTTC. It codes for CASSQEMASAYNEQFF.

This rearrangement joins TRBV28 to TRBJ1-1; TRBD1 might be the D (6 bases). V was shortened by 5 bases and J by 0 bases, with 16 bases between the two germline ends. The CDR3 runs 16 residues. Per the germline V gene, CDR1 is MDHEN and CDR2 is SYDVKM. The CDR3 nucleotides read TGTGCCAGCAGTGTCCTCGCCCAGGGGTTGAACACTGAAGCTTTCTTT. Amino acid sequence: CASSVLAQGLNTEAFF.

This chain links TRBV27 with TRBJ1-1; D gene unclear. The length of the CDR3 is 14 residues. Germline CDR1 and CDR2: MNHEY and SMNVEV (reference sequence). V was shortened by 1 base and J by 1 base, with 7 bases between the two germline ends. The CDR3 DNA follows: TGTGCCAGCAGTTTATACTCGGGGAACACTGAAGCTTTCTTT. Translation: CASSLYSGNTEAFF.

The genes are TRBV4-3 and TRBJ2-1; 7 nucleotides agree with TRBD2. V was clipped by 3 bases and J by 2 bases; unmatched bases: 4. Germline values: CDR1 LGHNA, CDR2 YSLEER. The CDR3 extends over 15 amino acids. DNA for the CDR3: TGCGCCAGCAGCCACCTTACTAGCGCCTACAATGAGCAGTTCTTC. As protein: CASSHLTSAYNEQFF.

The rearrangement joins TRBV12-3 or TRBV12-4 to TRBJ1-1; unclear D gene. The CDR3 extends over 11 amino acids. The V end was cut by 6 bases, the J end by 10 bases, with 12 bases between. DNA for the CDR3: TGTGCCAGCAGGAATACCTCAGGAGCTTTCTTT. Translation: CASRNTSGAFF.

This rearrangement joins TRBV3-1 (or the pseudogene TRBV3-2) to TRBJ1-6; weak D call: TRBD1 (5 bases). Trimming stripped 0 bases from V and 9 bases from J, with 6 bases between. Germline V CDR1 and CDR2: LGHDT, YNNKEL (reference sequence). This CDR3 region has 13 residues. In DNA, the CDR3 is TGTGCCAGCAGCCAAGACAGGGCTTCACCCCTCCACTTT. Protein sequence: CASSQDRASPLHF.

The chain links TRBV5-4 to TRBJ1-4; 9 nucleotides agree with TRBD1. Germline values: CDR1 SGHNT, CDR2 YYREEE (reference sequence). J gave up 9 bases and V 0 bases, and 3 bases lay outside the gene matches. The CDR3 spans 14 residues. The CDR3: CASSLEGQGKKLFF. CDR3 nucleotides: TGTGCCAGCAGCTTGGAAGGACAGGGGAAAAAACTGTTTTTT.

The CDR3 loop is CASSKTSGRTKDTQYF. In nucleotides, the CDR3 is TGTGCCAGTAGTAAGACTAGCGGGAGAACGAAAGATACGCAGTATTTT. The V gene is TRBV19, the J gene TRBJ2-3; 12 positions agree with TRBD2. The CDR3 totals 16 residues. Losses at the gene ends were 4 bases for V and 5 bases for J; bases not matched to a gene: 7. Germline V lookup: CDR1 LNHDA, CDR2 SQIVND (reference sequence).

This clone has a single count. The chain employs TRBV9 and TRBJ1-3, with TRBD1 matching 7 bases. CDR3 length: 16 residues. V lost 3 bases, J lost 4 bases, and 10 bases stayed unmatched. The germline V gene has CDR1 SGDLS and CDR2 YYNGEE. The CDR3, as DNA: TGTGCCAGCAGCGCCGAAGCAGGGGGAATCGGAAACACCATATATTTT. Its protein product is CASSAEAGGIGNTIYF.

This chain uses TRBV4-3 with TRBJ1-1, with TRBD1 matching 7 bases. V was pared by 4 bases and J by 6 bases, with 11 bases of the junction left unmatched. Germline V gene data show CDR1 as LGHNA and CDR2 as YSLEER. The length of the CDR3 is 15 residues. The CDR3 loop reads CASSPDRVRGSEAFF. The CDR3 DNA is TGCGCCAGCAGCCCCGACCGGGTCAGGGGGTCTGAAGCTTTCTTT.

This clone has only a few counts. CDR3 DNA sequence: TGTGCCAGCAGTACCCCCGGGATCAATGAGCAGTTCTTC. This gives the protein CASSTPGINEQFF. The genes are TRBV28 and TRBJ2-1; TRBD2 might be the D (5 bases). The germline V gene encodes CDR1 MDHEN and CDR2 SYDVKM. Between the trimmed V and J ends, which lost 5 bases and 6 bases, there was a span of 11 bases. The CDR3 contains 13 residues.

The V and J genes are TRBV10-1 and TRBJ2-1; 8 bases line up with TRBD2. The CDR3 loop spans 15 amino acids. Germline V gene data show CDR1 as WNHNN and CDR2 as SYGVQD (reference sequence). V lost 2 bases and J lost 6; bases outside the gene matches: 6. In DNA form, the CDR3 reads TGCGCCAGCAGTGAGGGGTCAGCGGGAGTCAATGAGCAGTTCTTC. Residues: CASSEGSAGVNEQFF.

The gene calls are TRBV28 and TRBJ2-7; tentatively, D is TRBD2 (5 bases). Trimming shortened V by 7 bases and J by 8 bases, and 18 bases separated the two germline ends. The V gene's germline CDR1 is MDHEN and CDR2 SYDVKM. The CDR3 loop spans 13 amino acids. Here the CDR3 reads CASTRTQPNKQYF. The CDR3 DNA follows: TGTGCCAGCACCAGGACTCAACCTAACAAGCAGTACTTC.

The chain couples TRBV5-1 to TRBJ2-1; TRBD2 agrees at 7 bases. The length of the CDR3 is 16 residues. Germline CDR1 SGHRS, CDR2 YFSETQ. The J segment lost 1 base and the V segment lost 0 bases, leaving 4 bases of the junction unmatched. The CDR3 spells CASSLDGGSSYNEQFF. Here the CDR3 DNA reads TGCGCCAGCAGCTTGGATGGCGGGAGTTCCTACAATGAGCAGTTCTTC.

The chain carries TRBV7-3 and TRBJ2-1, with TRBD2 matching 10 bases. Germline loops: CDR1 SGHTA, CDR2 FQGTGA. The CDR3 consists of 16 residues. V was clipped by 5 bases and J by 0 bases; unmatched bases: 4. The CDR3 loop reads CASSILAGVSYNEQFF. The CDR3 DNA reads TGTGCCAGCAGCATTCTAGCGGGAGTCTCCTACAATGAGCAGTTCTTC.

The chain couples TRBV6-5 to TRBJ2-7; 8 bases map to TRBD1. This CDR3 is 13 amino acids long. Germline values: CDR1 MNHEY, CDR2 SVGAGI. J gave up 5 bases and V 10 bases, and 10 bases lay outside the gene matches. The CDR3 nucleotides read TGTGCCACCTTAATTGAGACAGGGGACGAGCAGTACTTC. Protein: CATLIETGDEQYF.

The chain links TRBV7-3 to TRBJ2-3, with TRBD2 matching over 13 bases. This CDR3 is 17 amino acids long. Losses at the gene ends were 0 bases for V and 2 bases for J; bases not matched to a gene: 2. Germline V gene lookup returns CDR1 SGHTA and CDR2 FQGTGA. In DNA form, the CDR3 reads TGTGCCAGCAGCTTAACGGGACTAGCGGGGCTCACAGATACGCAGTATTTT. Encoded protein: CASSLTGLAGLTDTQYF. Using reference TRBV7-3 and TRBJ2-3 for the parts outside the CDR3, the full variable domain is GAGVSQTPSNKVTEKGKYVELRCDPISGHTALYWYRQSLGQGPEFLIYFQGTGAADDSGLPNDRFFAVRPEGSVSTLKIQRTERGDSAVYLCASSLTGLAGLTDTQYFGPGTRLTVL.